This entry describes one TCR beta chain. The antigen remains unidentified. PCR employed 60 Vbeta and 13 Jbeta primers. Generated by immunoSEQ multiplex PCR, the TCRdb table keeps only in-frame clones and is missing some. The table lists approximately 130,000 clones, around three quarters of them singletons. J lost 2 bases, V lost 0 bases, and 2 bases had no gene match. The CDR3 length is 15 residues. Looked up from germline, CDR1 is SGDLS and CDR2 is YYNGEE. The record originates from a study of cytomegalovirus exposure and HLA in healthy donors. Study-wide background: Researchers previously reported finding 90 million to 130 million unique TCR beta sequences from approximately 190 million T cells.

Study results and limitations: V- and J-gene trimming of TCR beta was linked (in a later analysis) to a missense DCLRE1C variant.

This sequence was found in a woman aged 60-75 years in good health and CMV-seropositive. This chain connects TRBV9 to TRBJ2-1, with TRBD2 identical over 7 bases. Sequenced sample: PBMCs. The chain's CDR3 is CASSVGRGAYNEQFF. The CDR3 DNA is TGTGCCAGCAGCGTAGGACGGGGGGCCTACAATGAGCAGTTCTTC.